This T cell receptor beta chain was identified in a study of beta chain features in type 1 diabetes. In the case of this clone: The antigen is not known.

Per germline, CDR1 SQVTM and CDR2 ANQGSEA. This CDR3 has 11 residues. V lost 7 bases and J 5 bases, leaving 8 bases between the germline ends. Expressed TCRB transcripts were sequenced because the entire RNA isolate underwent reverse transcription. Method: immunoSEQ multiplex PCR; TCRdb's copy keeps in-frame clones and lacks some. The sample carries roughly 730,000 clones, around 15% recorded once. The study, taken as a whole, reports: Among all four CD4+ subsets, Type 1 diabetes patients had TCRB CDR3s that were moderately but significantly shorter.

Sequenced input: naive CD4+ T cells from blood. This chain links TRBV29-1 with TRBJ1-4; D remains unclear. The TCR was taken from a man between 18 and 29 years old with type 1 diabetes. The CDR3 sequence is CSADTNEKLFF. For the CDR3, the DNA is TGCAGCGCAGACACGAATGAAAAACTGTTTTTT.